These 32 T cell receptor beta chains were sequenced from one sample in a study of blood T cell repertoires in COVID-19. Some clones are missing from TCRdb's copy, which holds only in-frame ones; the method was immunoSEQ multiplex PCR. The sample holds under 150,000 clones, about 90% seen once. The source material was peripheral blood. The receptors originated from a woman aged 45-65 years with acute or convalescent COVID-19.

The V and J genes are TRBV4-3 and TRBJ2-7; maybe TRBD2 (6 bases). Germline lookup yields CDR1 LGHNA and CDR2 YSLEER. Deletions cut 1 base from V and 0 bases from J, with 10 bases between. The CDR3 contains 15 residues. CDR3 residues: CASSQVRDLSYEQYF. CDR3 nucleotides: TGCGCCAGCAGCCAAGTGCGGGACCTCTCCTACGAGCAGTACTTC.

This chain uses TRBV18 with TRBJ1-5; possible D gene TRBD1, 6 bases. CDR1 is KGHSH, CDR2 LQKENI, per germline. The CDR3 covers 14 residues. V was cut by 6 bases and J by 1 base, with 10 bases left in between. This CDR3 is CASSLGHSNQPQHF. The CDR3 coding sequence is TGTGCCAGCTCCCTGGGACACAGCAATCAGCCCCAGCATTTT.

The chain carries TRBV10-3 and TRBJ1-2; D possibly corresponds to TRBD1 (6 bases). V shed 8 bases and J shed 0 bases, with 10 bases lying between them. CDR3 size: 13 residues. Germline lookup yields CDR1 ENHRY and CDR2 SYGVKD. The CDR3 here is CAIRDKANYGYTF. The CDR3 coding sequence is TGTGCCATCCGGGACAAGGCTAACTATGGCTACACCTTC.

The chain recombines TRBV29-1 with TRBJ2-7; perhaps TRBD2 as D (5 bases). Between the trimmed V and J ends, which lost 0 bases and 4 bases, there was a span of 13 bases. Germline V CDR1 and CDR2: SQVTM, ANQGSEA. This CDR3 has 14 amino acids. CDR3 in amino acids: CSVEEEERAYEQYF. CDR3 DNA: TGCAGCGTTGAAGAGGAGGAAAGAGCTTACGAGCAGTACTTC.

CDR3 nucleotides: TGTGCCATCAGTGAAAATGTGGGAGAAGTGGGATCACCCCTCCACTTT. Protein sequence: CAISENVGEVGSPLHF. The chain is built from TRBV10-3 and TRBJ1-6; no firm D call. The CDR3 length is 16 residues. V lost 3 bases to trimming and J lost 10 bases, with 19 bases between them. Germline V gene lookup returns CDR1 ENHRY and CDR2 SYGVKD.

The gene calls are TRBV5-6 and TRBJ2-1, with 9 bases matching TRBD2. V was clipped by 7 bases and J by 4 bases; unmatched bases: 9. CDR1 is SGHDT and CDR2 is YYEEEE in the germline V gene. The CDR3 consists of 15 residues. Here the CDR3 DNA reads TGTGCCAGCGGAAAGACTAGCGGAGGGTACAATGAGCAGTTCTTC. Protein product: CASGKTSGGYNEQFF.

This clone was observed once. The rearrangement joins TRBV7-2 to TRBJ1-1; TRBD1 might be the D (5 bases). The germline V and J ends were trimmed by 2 bases and 1 base, with 11 bases remaining between them. Germline V gene sequence: CDR1 SGHTA, CDR2 FQGNSA. The length of the CDR3 is 15 residues. The CDR3 protein is CASSLRQGGNTEAFF. The DNA for the CDR3 is TGTGCCAGCAGCTTAAGGCAGGGAGGGAACACTGAAGCTTTCTTT.

V gene TRBV3-1 (or the pseudogene TRBV3-2) combines with J gene TRBJ1-2; D is possibly TRBD1 (6 bases). Germline V CDR1 and CDR2: LGHDT, YNNKEL (reference sequence). Trimming pared 6 bases from V and 3 bases from J, leaving 8 bases between. The length of the CDR3 is 12 residues. The CDR3 loop is CASSKGDYGYTF. The CDR3 region has the DNA TGTGCCAGCAGTAAGGGGGACTATGGCTACACCTTC.

CDR3 amino acids: CASSSYYEQYF. The CDR3 nucleotides read TGTGCCAGCAGCTCGTACTACGAGCAGTACTTC. V usage is TRBV7-6 and J usage is TRBJ2-7, with no clear D. The CDR3 runs to 11 residues. Germline V gives CDR1 SGHVS, CDR2 FNYEAQ. The V gene lost 4 bases and the J gene lost 3 bases, with 4 bases spanning the gap.

The rearrangement joins TRBV29-1 to TRBJ2-3, with a tentative D call TRBD1 (5 bases). Germline CDR1 is SQVTM and CDR2 is ANQGSEA. V lost 4 bases and J lost 0, with 11 bases in between. The CDR3 extends over 14 amino acids. This CDR3 reads CSVGGHRSTDTQYF. CDR3 in DNA: TGCAGCGTTGGAGGACACCGTAGCACAGATACGCAGTATTTT.

The CDR3: CASSSLLEGEAFF. The CDR3 nucleotides read TGTGCCAGCAGCTCCCTATTGGAGGGGGAAGCTTTCTTT. J is TRBJ1-1 and V is TRBV7-9, with D perhaps TRBD1 (5 bases). With 4 bases removed from V and 8 bases from J, the gap between germline ends came to 14 bases. Germline V lookup: CDR1 SEHNR, CDR2 FQNEAQ (reference sequence). This CDR3 has 13 residues.

This chain uses TRBV6-4 with TRBJ1-1; D is perhaps TRBD1 (5 bases). The CDR3 totals 13 residues. The V gene lost 6 bases and the J gene lost 11 bases, with 19 bases spanning the gap. Germline loops: CDR1 MRHNA, CDR2 SNTAGT. The CDR3 coding sequence is TGTGCCAGCAGGCCGACAGAGACCCAAAGGGCTTTCTTT. It translates to CASRPTETQRAFF.

The V call is TRBV3-1 (or the pseudogene TRBV3-2), the J call TRBJ1-5, with no clear D. Per the germline V gene, CDR1 is LGHDT and CDR2 is YNNKEL (reference sequence). The CDR3 is 15 residues long. The germline V and J ends were trimmed by 1 base and 0 bases, with 7 bases remaining between them. Written as DNA, the CDR3 is TGTGCCAGCAGCCAAGGAGGGTATAGCAATCAGCCCCAGCATTTT. Encoded protein: CASSQGGYSNQPQHF.

This chain connects TRBV19 to TRBJ2-3; 10 bases match TRBD1. V was pared by 5 bases and J by 5 bases, with 7 bases of the junction left unmatched. The CDR3 runs to 15 residues. Germline values: CDR1 LNHDA, CDR2 SQIVND (reference sequence). CDR3 in DNA: TGTGCCAGTAGTGTCACCGGACAGGGGGGAGATACGCAGTATTTT. It translates to CASSVTGQGGDTQYF.

This sequence joins TRBV12-3 or TRBV12-4 and TRBJ2-5; D gene ambiguous. The CDR3 totals 13 residues. V shed 3 bases and J shed 5 bases, with 10 bases lying between them. The CDR3 region is CASSFSPSETQYF. The DNA of the CDR3 is TGTGCCAGCAGTTTCAGTCCCTCGGAGACCCAGTACTTC.

The V and J genes are TRBV6-2 or TRBV6-3 and TRBJ2-2; D uncertain. Germline CDR1 MNHEY, CDR2 SVGEGT. This CDR3 region has 16 residues. V gave up 0 bases and J gave up 6 bases, with 14 bases separating them. The CDR3 spells CASSYSSNGWAGELFF. The CDR3 DNA reads as TGTGCCAGCAGTTACTCGAGTAACGGGTGGGCCGGGGAGCTGTTTTTT.

This chain joins TRBV2 and TRBJ2-7, with 9 bases fitting TRBD1. J lost 4 bases, V lost 7 bases, and 8 bases had no gene match. The length of the CDR3 is 14 residues. Germline CDR1 reads SNHLY; CDR2 reads FYNNEI. CDR3 DNA: TGTGCCAGCAATTCACAGGGGGCGTCGTACGAGCAGTACTTC. This encodes CASNSQGASYEQYF.

V gene TRBV5-1 combines with J gene TRBJ1-6, with TRBD1 matching over 7 bases. Trimming at V came to 4 bases and at J to 9 bases, leaving 4 bases not matched to a gene. The CDR3 is 13 amino acids. Germline CDR1 and CDR2: SGHRS and YFSETQ. The CDR3 DNA reads TGCGCCAGCAGCGAGACAGGGACTTCACCCCTCCACTTT. Its translation: CASSETGTSPLHF.

This rearrangement joins TRBV7-8 to TRBJ1-1; tentative D call: TRBD1 (5 bases). This CDR3 contains 17 residues. Between the trimmed V and J ends, which lost 0 bases and 6 bases, there was a span of 20 bases. Germline V gene data show CDR1 as SGHVS and CDR2 as FQNEAQ. CDR3 sequence: CASSLAIQTARMAEAFF. CDR3 bases: TGTGCCAGCAGCTTAGCTATCCAGACAGCCCGGATGGCTGAAGCTTTCTTT.

The gene calls are TRBV2 and TRBJ1-1; D is perhaps TRBD1 (6 bases). V lost 5 bases and J 11 bases, leaving 15 bases between the germline ends. The CDR3 sequence is 12 residues long. Looked up from germline, CDR1 is SNHLY and CDR2 is FYNNEI. CDR3 in amino acids: CASSPQGWEAFF. Written as DNA, the CDR3 is TGTGCCAGCAGTCCACAGGGCTGGGAGGCTTTCTTT.

The chain has TRBV5-6 and TRBJ1-2, with no clear D. The CDR3 totals 14 residues. The germline gives CDR1 SGHDT, CDR2 YYEEEE. V was trimmed by 0 bases and J by 7 bases, leaving 13 bases between them. The CDR3 loop reads CASSLVIGRGGYTF. CDR3 DNA: TGTGCCAGCAGCTTGGTCATCGGCCGGGGTGGCTACACCTTC. The full variable domain, rest sourced from reference TRBV5-6 and TRBJ1-2, is DAGVTQSPTHLIKTRGQQVTLRCSPKSGHDTVSWYQQALGQGPQFIFQYYEEEERQRGNFPDRFSGHQFPNYSSELNVNALLLGDSALYLCASSLVIGRGGYTFGSGTRLTVV.

J is TRBJ2-1 and V is TRBV29-1; D is undetermined. Germline V gene lookup returns CDR1 SQVTM and CDR2 ANQGSEA. Deletions cut 6 bases from V and 6 bases from J, with 6 bases between. The CDR3 sequence is 10 residues long. DNA for the CDR3: TGCAGCGTGTCAGGCAATGAGCAGTTCTTC. Translating gives CSVSGNEQFF.

The chain uses TRBV30 and TRBJ1-3, with D tentatively TRBD1 (5 bases). The CDR3 spans 14 residues. Per germline, CDR1 GTSNPN and CDR2 SVGIG (reference sequence). The V and J ends lost 0 bases and 2 bases respectively, with 8 bases between them. The CDR3 loop reads CAWSVGGAGNTIYF. The CDR3 nucleotides are TGTGCCTGGAGTGTCGGGGGAGCTGGAAACACCATATATTTT.

The V and J genes are TRBV6-4 and TRBJ1-1; 7 bases align to TRBD1. With V trimmed by 6 bases and J by 4 bases, 8 bases remained unmatched. The CDR3 spans 14 residues. Germline CDR1 reads MRHNA; CDR2 reads SNTAGT. CDR3 protein: CASRENPGGTEAFF. DNA of the CDR3: TGTGCCAGCAGAGAGAATCCAGGGGGCACTGAAGCTTTCTTT.

The V and J genes are TRBV24-1 and TRBJ2-3; D perhaps matches TRBD1 (6 bases). Germline V CDR1 and CDR2: KGHDR, SFDVKD. V shed 6 bases and J shed 5 bases, with 20 bases lying between them. The CDR3 runs to 16 residues. CDR3 residues: CATSPLWAGELDTQYF. CDR3 in DNA: TGTGCCACCAGTCCCCTGTGGGCAGGGGAGTTAGATACGCAGTATTTT.

This clone has only one observation. This chain uses TRBV28 with TRBJ1-2, with TRBD1 matching over 7 bases. Germline lookup yields CDR1 MDHEN and CDR2 SYDVKM. With 6 bases clipped from V and 6 bases from J, the junction kept 13 bases outside the gene matches. The CDR3 runs to 15 residues. The CDR3 is CASSSPRDRLNGYTF. The CDR3 DNA is TGTGCCAGCAGCTCCCCTAGGGACAGACTTAATGGCTACACCTTC.

The V call is TRBV11-3, the J call TRBJ2-5; 8 bases line up with TRBD2. Trimming at V came to 5 bases and at J to 4 bases, leaving 6 bases not matched to a gene. The CDR3 is 14 amino acids. Germline assignment: CDR1 SGHNT and CDR2 YENEEA. The CDR3 coding sequence is TGTGCCAGCAGCCCCCACGGGGGGGTAGAGACCCAGTACTTC. Protein sequence: CASSPHGGVETQYF.

The V and J genes are TRBV5-4 and TRBJ1-6; 8 nucleotides align to TRBD1. CDR1 SGHNT and CDR2 YYREEE come from the germline V gene (reference sequence). CDR3 size: 15 residues. With 4 bases clipped from V and 6 bases from J, the junction kept 6 bases outside the gene matches. In nucleotides, the CDR3 is TGTGCCAGCAGCATAGGACAGGGTGGTAATTCACCCCTCCACTTT. It encodes CASSIGQGGNSPLHF.

The chain recombines TRBV28 with TRBJ1-2; D is undetermined. In germline, CDR1 is MDHEN, CDR2 SYDVKM. This CDR3 is 14 amino acids long. Trimming took 2 bases from V and 8 from J, leaving 15 bases between them. In DNA, the CDR3 is TGTGCCAGCAGTTTAAAAGGCCCCCCGGGGGGCTACACCTTC. It yields the protein CASSLKGPPGGYTF.

This chain connects TRBV10-3 to TRBJ1-5; TRBD1 is a possible D gene (5 bases). This CDR3 spans 15 amino acids. The V end was cut by 0 bases, the J end by 3 bases, with 9 bases between. CDR1 and CDR2 from the germline V gene are ENHRY and SYGVKD. The CDR3 DNA sequence: TGTGCCATCAGTGAGTCAGGAGGGGACAATCAGCCCCAGCATTTT. Residues: CAISESGGDNQPQHF.

The chain uses TRBV18 and TRBJ2-7; D is unresolved. Per germline, CDR1 KGHSH and CDR2 LQKENI. The CDR3 length is 12 residues. The germline V and J ends were trimmed by 5 bases and 2 bases, with 7 bases remaining between them. Here the CDR3 reads CASSTSAYEQYF. As DNA, the CDR3 is TGTGCCAGCTCAACCTCGGCCTACGAGCAGTACTTC.

The gene calls are TRBV7-9 and TRBJ1-4, with unresolved D. This CDR3 region has 15 residues. The V gene lost 5 bases and the J gene lost 3 bases, with 13 bases spanning the gap. Germline CDR1 is SEHNR and CDR2 is FQNEAQ (reference sequence). CDR3 region: CASSASSVANEKLFF. CDR3 sequence (DNA): TGTGCCAGCAGCGCTTCAAGTGTAGCTAATGAAAAACTGTTTTTT.